This TCR beta chain was recovered during a study of Tregs in tolerant kidney transplant recipients. The CDR3 consists of 15 residues. Germline V lookup: CDR1 SGHDN, CDR2 FVKESK. Between the trimmed V and J ends, which lost 0 bases and 4 bases, there was a span of 12 bases. Method: immunoSEQ multiplex PCR; TCRdb's copy keeps in-frame clones and lacks some. The sample carries under 100,000 clones, roughly 92% recorded once. The chain carries TRBV14 and TRBJ1-2; D is undetermined. The receptor was isolated from a human donor in good health. Sequencing was performed on CD8+ T cells from blood. CDR3 DNA sequence: TGTGCCAGCAGCCAAGATCTCGGAGAACCCTATGGCTACACCTTC. This gives the protein CASSQDLGEPYGYTF.